The 31 T cell receptor beta chains below were found in one sample sequenced in a study of cytomegalovirus exposure and HLA in healthy donors. Both 60 Vbeta primers and 13 Jbeta primers went into the PCR. Produced via immunoSEQ multiplex PCR; TCRdb's table is partial and in-frame only. The sample records approximately 170,000 clones, approximately 83% being singletons. The specimen sequenced was PBMCs. All receptors come from a boy between 2 and 15 years old in good health and CMV-seronegative.

J is TRBJ1-1 and V is TRBV6-6, with D perhaps matching TRBD1 (6 bases). Deletions cut 2 bases from V and 8 bases from J, with 9 bases between. The CDR3 runs to 12 residues. Per the germline V gene, CDR1 is MNHNY and CDR2 is SVGAGI (reference sequence). The CDR3 protein is CASSYRGGEAFF. The DNA of the CDR3 is TGTGCCAGCAGTTACAGGGGGGGAGAAGCTTTCTTT.

The chain couples TRBV27 to TRBJ2-5; 10 positions agree with TRBD1. The J call may be faulty, since TRBJ2-7 better matches the DNA end. The V gene's germline CDR1 is MNHEY and CDR2 SMNVEV (reference sequence). CDR3 size: 13 residues. CDR3 in DNA: TGTGCCAGCATGGGACAGGGGTCCTACGAGCAGTACTTC. Its protein is CASMGQGSYEQYF.

Written as DNA, the CDR3 is TGTGCCAGTAGAGACACCTTACGCACAGATACGCAGTATTTT. It translates to CASRDTLRTDTQYF. V gene TRBV19 combines with J gene TRBJ2-3; D uncertain. V was pared by 6 bases and J by 1 base, with 11 bases between. CDR3 length equals 14 residues. Germline V gene lookup returns CDR1 LNHDA and CDR2 SQIVND (reference sequence).

The chain recombines TRBV2 with TRBJ2-1; perhaps TRBD2 as D (5 bases). The CDR3 contains 14 residues. The germline V and J ends were trimmed by 4 bases and 6 bases, with 13 bases remaining between them. CDR1 SNHLY and CDR2 FYNNEI come from the germline V gene. CDR3 sequence: CASSAEDRRNEQFF. CDR3 DNA sequence: TGTGCCAGCAGTGCGGAGGACCGCCGCAATGAGCAGTTCTTC.

V usage is TRBV28 and J usage is TRBJ1-5; 7 positions agree with TRBD1. This CDR3 region has 16 residues. The germline gives CDR1 MDHEN, CDR2 SYDVKM. The junction had 14 bases not matched to a gene; V was cut back by 8 bases and J by 4 bases. CDR3 bases: TGTGCCAGCCTTGAACAAGACAGGGACTCTAATCAGCCCCAGCATTTT. It encodes CASLEQDRDSNQPQHF.

This clone was seen just once. The chain uses TRBV7-3 and TRBJ2-7, with a possible D match to TRBD1 (6 bases). The CDR3 length is 14 residues. Trimming shortened V by 5 bases and J by 0 bases, and 11 bases separated the two germline ends. Germline CDR1 and CDR2: SGHTA and FQGTGA. The CDR3 protein is CASSPTGSSYEQYF. The CDR3 DNA sequence: TGTGCCAGCAGCCCGACAGGAAGCTCCTACGAGCAGTACTTC.

The chain employs TRBV10-2 and TRBJ2-1; 14 bases map to TRBD2. V lost 5 bases to trimming and J lost 8 bases; unmatched junction nucleotides: 11. The germline V gene encodes CDR1 WSHSY and CDR2 SAAADI. CDR3 length equals 17 residues. The CDR3 DNA follows: TGCGCCAGCAGTTTTACCCTGACTAGCGGGAGGGCGGATGAGCAGTTCTTC. Its translation: CASSFTLTSGRADEQFF.

The chain combines TRBV9 with TRBJ2-7; D is possibly TRBD1 (6 bases). Trimming removed 4 bases at V and 0 bases at J, with 14 bases between. The CDR3 consists of 15 residues. Germline CDR1 is SGDLS and CDR2 is YYNGEE. The CDR3 spells CASSPSTGFSYEQYF. The CDR3 DNA follows: TGTGCCAGCAGCCCCTCGACAGGTTTCTCCTACGAGCAGTACTTC.

CDR3 in amino acids: CASSENSVSGNTIYF. CDR3 sequence (DNA): TGTGCCAGCAGTGAAAACAGTGTCTCTGGAAACACCATATATTTT. This sequence joins TRBV2 and TRBJ1-3; D not resolved. V was shortened by 2 bases and J by 0 bases, with 8 bases between the two germline ends. The CDR3 contains 15 residues. Germline CDR1 and CDR2: SNHLY and FYNNEI.

The V call is TRBV10-3, the J call TRBJ2-7; D is uncertain. V was cut by 2 bases and J by 4 bases, with 12 bases left in between. CDR1 and CDR2 from the germline V gene are ENHRY and SYGVKD. The CDR3 sequence is 14 residues long. In nucleotides, the CDR3 is TGTGCCATCAGTGAGGACCCGCAACTATACGAGCAGTACTTC. Translating gives CAISEDPQLYEQYF.

V gene TRBV19 combines with J gene TRBJ2-1; 10 bases align to TRBD2. After removal of 0 bases from V and 6 bases from J, the junction contained 5 bases not matched to a gene. Germline V gene data show CDR1 as LNHDA and CDR2 as SQIVND (reference sequence). There are 16 residues in the CDR3. DNA for the CDR3: TGTGCCAGTAGTATAGATAGGACTAGCGGCCCCAATGAGCAGTTCTTC. Its protein product is CASSIDRTSGPNEQFF.

The rearrangement uses TRBV7-2 and TRBJ1-4; D is ambiguous. V was clipped by 2 bases and J by 5 bases, with 12 bases between them. There are 15 residues in the CDR3. Germline lookup yields CDR1 SGHTA and CDR2 FQGNSA. This chain's CDR3 is CASSLLGLRNEKLFF. As DNA, the CDR3 is TGTGCCAGCAGCTTATTAGGACTCCGGAATGAAAAACTGTTTTTT.

This rearrangement joins TRBV7-9 to TRBJ1-3; D call uncertain. In germline, CDR1 is SEHNR, CDR2 FQNEAQ (reference sequence). V lost 4 bases and J lost 4, with 8 bases in between. This CDR3 spans 13 amino acids. The DNA for the CDR3 is TGTGCCAGCAGCTCCGACTACGGAAACACCATATATTTT. It codes for CASSSDYGNTIYF.

The rearrangement uses TRBV5-4 and TRBJ1-1; unclear D gene. From germline, CDR1 is SGHNT and CDR2 YYREEE (reference sequence). This CDR3 has 17 residues. V dropped 5 bases and J dropped 0 bases, with 20 bases sitting between them. The CDR3 sequence: CASRLDPSSVMNTEAFF. In nucleotides, the CDR3 is TGTGCCAGCAGACTTGACCCGTCTAGCGTTATGAACACTGAAGCTTTCTTT. Combining the CDR3 with reference TRBV5-4 and TRBJ1-1 gives the whole variable domain ETGVTQSPTHLIKTRGQQVTLRCSSQSGHNTVSWYQQALGQGPQFIFQYYREEENGRGNFPPRFSGLQFPNYSSELNVNALELDDSALYLCASRLDPSSVMNTEAFFGQGTRLTVV.

This clone was counted a few times. V and J are TRBV14 and TRBJ2-5, with 7 bases lining up with TRBD1. The end of the DNA fits TRBJ2-7 better, so the J call may be wrong. Germline CDR1 is SGHDN and CDR2 is FVKESK. The CDR3 totals 15 residues. CDR3 sequence (DNA): TGTGCCAGCAGCCATACGAGAGGGACAGACTACGAGCAGTACTTC. It is translated as CASSHTRGTDYEQYF.

The chain is built from TRBV6-5 and TRBJ2-7; TRBD2 aligns across 10 bases. The CDR3 consists of 14 residues. With 2 bases clipped from V and 4 bases from J, the junction kept 2 bases outside the gene matches. The V gene's germline CDR1 is MNHEY and CDR2 SVGAGI. The CDR3 reads CASSYGLAAYEQYF. The CDR3 coding sequence is TGTGCCAGCAGTTACGGACTAGCGGCATACGAGCAGTACTTC.

CDR3 sequence reads: CASSPTHDRDPPYGYTF. The CDR3 DNA sequence: TGCGCCAGCAGCCCAACCCACGACAGGGATCCCCCCTATGGCTACACCTTC. The chain is built from TRBV4-3 and TRBJ1-2, with TRBD1 identical over 7 bases. Trimming at V came to 4 bases and at J to 4 bases, leaving 15 bases not matched to a gene. The CDR3 length is 17 residues. The germline gives CDR1 LGHNA, CDR2 YSLEER.

CDR3 sequence: CASRKRGTGVDGNTIYF. In DNA, the CDR3 is TGTGCCAGCAGGAAGAGGGGGACAGGGGTTGACGGAAACACCATATATTTT. The rearrangement joins TRBV2 to TRBJ1-3, with 10 bases that match TRBD1. V shed 6 bases, J shed 4 bases, and the junction held 12 bases outside the gene matches. From germline, CDR1 is SNHLY and CDR2 FYNNEI. The CDR3 consists of 17 residues.

The chain has TRBV6-1 and TRBJ2-1; 8 nucleotides agree with TRBD2. The CDR3 totals 14 residues. Germline CDR1 MNHNS, CDR2 SASEGT. The V and J ends lost 2 bases and 7 bases, in that order; junction bases with no gene match: 4. The CDR3 coding sequence is TGTGCCAGCAGTGAATCGGGAGGGATAAATGAGCAGTTCTTC. It specifies CASSESGGINEQFF.

Comments on this clone: The junction shows a germline mismatch at one end, possibly a read error. The chain has TRBV7-7 and TRBJ2-3; 7 bases are a match to TRBD2. Germline V gene lookup returns CDR1 SSHAT and CDR2 FNYEAQ (reference sequence). CDR3 length: 16 amino acids. The CDR3 sequence is CASSPFFSGSTDTQYF. The CDR3 region has the DNA TGTGCTAGCAGCCCTTTTTTTAGCGGGAGCACAGATACGCAGTATTTT.

This chain joins TRBV2 and TRBJ2-5; 10 nucleotides line up with TRBD2. V was pared by 6 bases and J by 4 bases, with 17 bases of the junction left unmatched. CDR3 length: 18 residues. Germline lookup yields CDR1 SNHLY and CDR2 FYNNEI. CDR3 region: CASRRQGPSGGRGETQYF. The CDR3 nucleotides are TGTGCCAGCAGACGACAGGGACCTAGCGGGGGAAGGGGAGAGACCCAGTACTTC.

V gene TRBV7-6 combines with J gene TRBJ2-2, with D possibly TRBD1 on 5 matching bases. Trimming took off 5 bases at V and 4 bases at J, with 11 bases between the two ends. CDR1 SGHVS and CDR2 FNYEAQ come from the germline V gene. This CDR3 is 14 amino acids long. CDR3 loop: CASSADRFTGELFF. The CDR3 region has the DNA TGTGCCAGCAGCGCTGACAGATTCACCGGGGAGCTGTTTTTT.

The chain combines TRBV30 with TRBJ1-5, with D perhaps matching TRBD1 (6 bases). The V and J ends lost 3 bases and 0 bases respectively, with 12 bases between them. CDR1 is GTSNPN and CDR2 is SVGIG in the germline V gene (reference sequence). The CDR3 loop spans 15 amino acids. The CDR3 DNA reads as TGTGCCTGGAGCCTGGACAGTTATAGCAATCAGCCCCAGCATTTT. This gives the protein CAWSLDSYSNQPQHF.

This sequence joins TRBV11-2 and TRBJ2-2; TRBD1 agrees at 9 bases. The CDR3 consists of 14 residues. Germline V gives CDR1 SGHAT, CDR2 FQNNGV. The V gene end was trimmed by 5 bases and the J gene end by 6 bases; junction bases not matched to a gene: 4. The CDR3 nucleotides read TGTGCCAGCAGCAAGGACAGGGGACCCGGGGAGCTGTTTTTT. It encodes CASSKDRGPGELFF.

The chain is built from TRBV5-1 and TRBJ2-1; no clear D gene. The CDR3 runs 13 residues. V lost 2 bases and J 5 bases, leaving 8 bases between the germline ends. Looked up from germline, CDR1 is SGHRS and CDR2 is YFSETQ. The CDR3 loop is CASSFTTDNEQFF. CDR3 nucleotide sequence: TGCGCCAGCAGCTTTACTACGGACAATGAGCAGTTCTTC. The full variable domain, with the rest looked up from reference TRBV5-1 and TRBJ2-1, is KAGVTQTPRYLIKTRGQQVTLSCSPISGHRSVSWYQQTPGQGLQFLFEYFSETQRNKGNFPGRFSGRQFSNSRSEMNVSTLELGDSALYLCASSFTTDNEQFFGPGTRLTVL.

The chain carries TRBV7-9 and TRBJ1-4, with a tentative D call TRBD1 (6 bases). The CDR3 is made up of 16 amino acids. V lost 1 base to trimming and J lost 3 bases, with 12 bases between them. Germline lookup yields CDR1 SEHNR and CDR2 FQNEAQ (reference sequence). The CDR3 sequence: CASSLDDRRPNEKLFF. Here the CDR3 DNA reads TGTGCCAGCAGCTTAGATGACAGGCGCCCTAATGAAAAACTGTTTTTT. Full variable domain (remainder filled in from reference TRBV7-9 and TRBJ1-4): DTGVSQNPRHKITKRGQNVTFRCDPISEHNRLYWYRQTLGQGPEFLTYFQNEAQLEKSRLLSDRFSAERPKGSFSTLEIQRTEQGDSAMYLCASSLDDRRPNEKLFFGSGTQLSVL.

The J gene is TRBJ2-2, the V gene TRBV6-5, with TRBD2 as a possible D gene (6 bases). This CDR3 region has 15 residues. Trimming pared 5 bases from V and 5 bases from J, leaving 15 bases between. Germline V gene sequence: CDR1 MNHEY, CDR2 SVGAGI. DNA for the CDR3: TGTGCCAGCAGTGGCCCGAGTGGGGGGACCGGGGAGCTGTTTTTT. Its protein is CASSGPSGGTGELFF.

This sequence joins TRBV12-5 and TRBJ1-4, with a possible D match to TRBD1 (6 bases). The ends were cut back, 6 bases at V and 3 bases at J, with 11 bases in the middle. The V gene's germline CDR1 is LGHNT and CDR2 FRNRAP. The CDR3 has 14 residues. DNA for the CDR3: TGTGCTAGTGGCTCAGGACAGCCTAATGAAAAACTGTTTTTT. It specifies CASGSGQPNEKLFF.

The genes are TRBV2 and TRBJ2-1, with TRBD2 matching 8 bases. The CDR3 loop spans 19 amino acids. Per germline, CDR1 SNHLY and CDR2 FYNNEI. V lost 8 bases and J lost 4; bases outside the gene matches: 22. The CDR3 DNA sequence: TGTGCCAGCCAACCACAGAAAGGACTAGCCCCTCCCCATTACAATGAGCAGTTCTTC. This sequence encodes CASQPQKGLAPPHYNEQFF.

This chain connects TRBV5-6 to TRBJ1-2; TRBD1 matches at 10 bases. Losses at the gene ends were 4 bases for V and 5 bases for J; bases not matched to a gene: 5. Per the germline V gene, CDR1 is SGHDT and CDR2 is YYEEEE. The CDR3 is 14 residues long. The CDR3 nucleotides are TGTGCCAGCAGCCCGACAGGGGGCAAATATGGCTACACCTTC. Translated, it gives CASSPTGGKYGYTF.

The rearrangement joins TRBV5-1 to TRBJ1-1; TRBD1 agrees at 8 bases. Trimming cost V 2 bases and J 10 bases; bases outside gene matches: 10. This CDR3 spans 14 amino acids. CDR1 SGHRS and CDR2 YFSETQ come from the germline V gene. In DNA, the CDR3 is TGCGCCAGCAGCTTTGTGCAGGGGGCTGGCGGAGCTTTCTTT. Its protein is CASSFVQGAGGAFF.